The rows below give T cell receptor beta chains drawn from one sample of a study. From the 5' RACE reads, TCRdb called clonotypes with MiXCR, one entry per CDR3 protein. Among some 12,000 distinct CDR3 sequences listed, 45% to 50% were seen once. Specimen: tumor-infiltrating naive CD4+ T cells sorted from the breast tumor. These receptors were taken from a female donor with breast cancer. Each CDR3 is given with its conserved first and last residue. Fields, in order: clone size, V gene, J gene, CDR3 protein. The size field is filled for only some rows; it gives once, few, many or a size class.

few	TRBV6-2/TRBV6-3	TRBJ2-3	CASSYDGSTDTQYF
medium-sized	TRBV7-3	TRBJ1-1	CASSTGHANTEAFF
.	TRBV29-1	TRBJ2-3	CSVGGGTSGTDTQYF
.	TRBV20-1	TRBJ2-1	CRARDPGNEQFF
few	TRBV11-3	TRBJ2-1	CASSLDGREGYNEQFF
.	TRBV24-1	TRBJ2-2	CATSDLVQNTGELFF
.	TRBV20-1	TRBJ1-4	CSARGQGPDKLFF
few	TRBV2	TRBJ1-3	CASSLTGPPGNTIYF
.	TRBV7-8	TRBJ2-7	CASSASGLAGNYEQYF
.	TRBV4-3	TRBJ2-3	CASSQDHGQGARGTQYF
few	TRBV20-1	TRBJ1-5	CSARADRSNQPQHF
.	TRBV4-2	TRBJ1-6	CASSPPGQGTGSPLHF
.	TRBV6-5	TRBJ1-1	CASSQGGFGTEAFF
.	TRBV6-1	TRBJ1-5	CASSQAVANNQPQHF
.	TRBV15	TRBJ2-1	CATSRDLRLDQFF
.	TRBV5-1	TRBJ2-6	CASSHKRGSGANVLTF
medium-sized	TRBV7-2	TRBJ2-3	CASSPSADTQYF
few	TRBV10-3	TRBJ1-5	CAISTTGLDQPQHF
.	TRBV12-3/TRBV12-4	TRBJ2-2	CASTRAGANTGELFF
once	TRBV20-1	TRBJ1-2	CSASVGTGVVYGYTF
few	TRBV12-3/TRBV12-4	TRBJ2-2	CASSPLWRNTGELFF
.	TRBV6-5	TRBJ1-2	CASRPRQAWRGYTF
few	TRBV7-3	TRBJ2-3	CASSLTQFGSPDTQYF
few	TRBV25-1	TRBJ2-3	CASSDGFNTDTQYF
.	TRBV6-2/TRBV6-3	TRBJ2-2	CASSSGILTGELFF
.	TRBV4-2	TRBJ1-3	CASSQDQVSGNTIYF
.	TRBV7-9	TRBJ1-1	CASSLLQGLAFF
few	TRBV7-9	TRBJ2-7	CASSPGGAGNYEQYF
once	TRBV7-6	TRBJ1-5	CASSQDRGISPQHF
.	TRBV5-5	TRBJ1-5	CASSSWTGSSQPQHF
.	TRBV7-2	TRBJ2-5	CASSLVSKNGETQYF
.	TRBV18	TRBJ2-7	CASSPGQARGEQYF
.	TRBV12-3/TRBV12-4	TRBJ2-3	CASTKTSSTDTQYF
.	TRBV25-1	TRBJ1-5	CASSESDRGNQPQHF
few	TRBV28	TRBJ1-5	CASSTGAAGPQHF
.	TRBV27	TRBJ1-1	CASSLNGLNTEAFF
.	TRBV7-9	TRBJ2-7	CASSLAGTDYEQYF
.	TRBV5-1	TRBJ2-2	CASKPQTGGISSGELFF
.	TRBV6-6	TRBJ1-2	CASSPRVPSNYGYTF
.	TRBV7-9	TRBJ1-1	CASSSGKTNTEAFF
.	TRBV7-8	TRBJ2-3	CASSTWTSGSGTQYF
.	TRBV20-1	TRBJ2-2	CSARVPRGDTGELFF
.	TRBV4-3	TRBJ2-1	CASSQDRDNEQFF
.	TRBV4-1	TRBJ2-7	CASSQNRGIAYEQCF
few	TRBV21-1	TRBJ2-1	CASRKKGTSGREQFF
.	TRBV7-2	TRBJ1-2	CASSLSGAQNYGYTF
medium-sized	TRBV10-3	TRBJ2-3	CASRGGVDTQYF
.	TRBV12-3/TRBV12-4	TRBJ2-1	CASSLGGAVLGF
.	TRBV6-5	TRBJ1-1	CASSYHGRDTEAFF
few	TRBV7-9	TRBJ2-7	CASSFGMLAYEQYF